This TCR beta chain was sequenced for a study of blood T cell repertoires in COVID-19. Study-level background: Collection of acute and convalescent COVID-19 samples took place in the United States, Italy and Spain. The cDNA or gDNA used as material had been derived from T cells, B-cell-depleted T cells, or PBMCs.

Authors' methods: By means of reference gene primer amplification, nucleated cell counts were estimated. Profiling relied on immunoSEQ multiplex PCR, and the TCRdb table lists in-frame clones only, not all of them. V, J and clone size were drawn from that table, and D and trimming were deduced from the DNA. Of a few hundred thousand clones in the sample, approximately 78% were seen once. Unmatched junction bases numbered 8, after V lost 0 bases and J lost 3 bases. There are 16 residues in the CDR3. The germline CDR1 and CDR2 sequences are LGHNT and FRNRAP. The chain joins TRBV12-5 to TRBJ2-7; TRBD1 matches at 7 bases. The source of this sequence is a woman aged 18-35 years with acute or convalescent COVID-19. Sequenced input: peripheral blood. CDR3 amino acids: CASGLVRDRRNYEQYF. DNA for the CDR3: TGTGCTAGTGGTTTGGTAAGGGACAGAAGGAACTACGAGCAGTACTTC.